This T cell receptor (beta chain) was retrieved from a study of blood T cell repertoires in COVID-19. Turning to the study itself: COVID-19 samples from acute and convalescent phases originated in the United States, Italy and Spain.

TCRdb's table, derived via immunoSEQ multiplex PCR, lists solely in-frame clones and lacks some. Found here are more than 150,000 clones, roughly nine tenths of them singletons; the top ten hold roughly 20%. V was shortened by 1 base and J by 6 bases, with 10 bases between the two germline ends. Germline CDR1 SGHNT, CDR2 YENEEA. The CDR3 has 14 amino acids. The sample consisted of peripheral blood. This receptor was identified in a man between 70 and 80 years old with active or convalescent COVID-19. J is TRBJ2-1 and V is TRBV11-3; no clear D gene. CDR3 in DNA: TGTGCCAGCAGCTTAGGGCCCAATCGCAATGAGCAGTTCTTC. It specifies CASSLGPNRNEQFF.